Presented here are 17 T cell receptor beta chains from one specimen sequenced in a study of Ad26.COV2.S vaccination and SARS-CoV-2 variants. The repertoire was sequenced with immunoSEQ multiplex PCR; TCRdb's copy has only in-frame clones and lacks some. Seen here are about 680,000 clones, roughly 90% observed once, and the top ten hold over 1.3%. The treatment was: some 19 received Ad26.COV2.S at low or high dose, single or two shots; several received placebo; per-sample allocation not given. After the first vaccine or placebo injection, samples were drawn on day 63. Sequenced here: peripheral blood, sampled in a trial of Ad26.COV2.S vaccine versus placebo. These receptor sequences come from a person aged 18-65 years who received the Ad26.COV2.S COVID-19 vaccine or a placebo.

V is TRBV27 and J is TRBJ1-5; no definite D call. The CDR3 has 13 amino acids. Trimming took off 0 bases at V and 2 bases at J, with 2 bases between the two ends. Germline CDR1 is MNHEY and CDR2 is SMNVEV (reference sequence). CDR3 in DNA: TGTGCCAGCAGTTTATCCCGCAATCAGCCCCAGCATTTT. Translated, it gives CASSLSRNQPQHF.

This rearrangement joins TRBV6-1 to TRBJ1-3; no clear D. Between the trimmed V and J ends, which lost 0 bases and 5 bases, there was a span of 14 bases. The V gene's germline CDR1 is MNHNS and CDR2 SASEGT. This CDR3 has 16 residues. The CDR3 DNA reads TGTGCCAGCAGTGAAGCGCTCAGCCCCGGAAGAAACACCATATATTTT. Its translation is CASSEALSPGRNTIYF.

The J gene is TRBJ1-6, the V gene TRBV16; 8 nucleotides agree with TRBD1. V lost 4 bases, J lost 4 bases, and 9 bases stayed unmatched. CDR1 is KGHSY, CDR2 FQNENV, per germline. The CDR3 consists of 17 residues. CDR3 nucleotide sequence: TGTGCCAGCAGCCTTATACGGGACAGGTCGTATAATTCACCCCTCCACTTT. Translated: CASSLIRDRSYNSPLHF.

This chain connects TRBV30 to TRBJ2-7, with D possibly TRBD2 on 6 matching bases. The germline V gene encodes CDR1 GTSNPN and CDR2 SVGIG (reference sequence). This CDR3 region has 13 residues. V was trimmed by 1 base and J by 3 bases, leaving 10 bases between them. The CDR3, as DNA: TGTGCCTGGAGTGATACGGGGGTCTACGAGCAGTACTTC. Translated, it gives CAWSDTGVYEQYF.

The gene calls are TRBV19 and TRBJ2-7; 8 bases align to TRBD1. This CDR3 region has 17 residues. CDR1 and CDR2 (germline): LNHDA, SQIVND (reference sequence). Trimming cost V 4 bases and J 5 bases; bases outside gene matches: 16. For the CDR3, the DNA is TGTGCCAGTAGTAGCCTCTCGGGGGCAGGGGGCTTCGACGAGCAGTACTTC. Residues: CASSSLSGAGGFDEQYF.

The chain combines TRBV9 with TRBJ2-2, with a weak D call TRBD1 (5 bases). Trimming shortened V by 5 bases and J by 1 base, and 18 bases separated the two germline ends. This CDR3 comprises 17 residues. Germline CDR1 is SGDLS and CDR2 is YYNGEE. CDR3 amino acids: CASSIVQDRLNTGELFF. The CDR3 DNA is TGTGCCAGCAGTATAGTACAGGACCGACTGAACACCGGGGAGCTGTTTTTT.

The CDR3 DNA reads TGTGCCAGCAGCTTACAACGGGGCGGCACAGATACGCAGTATTTT. It is translated as CASSLQRGGTDTQYF. The rearrangement joins TRBV7-9 to TRBJ2-3; D might be TRBD1 or TRBD2, each matching 5 bases. Looked up from germline, CDR1 is SEHNR and CDR2 is FQNEAQ (reference sequence). This CDR3 has 15 amino acids. Trimming removed 2 bases at V and 1 base at J, with 10 bases between.

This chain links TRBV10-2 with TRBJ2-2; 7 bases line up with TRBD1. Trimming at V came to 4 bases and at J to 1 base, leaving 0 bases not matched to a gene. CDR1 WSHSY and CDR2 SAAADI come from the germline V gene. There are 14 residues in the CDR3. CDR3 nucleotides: TGCGCCAGCAGTGGACAGGGGAACACCGGGGAGCTGTTTTTT. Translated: CASSGQGNTGELFF.

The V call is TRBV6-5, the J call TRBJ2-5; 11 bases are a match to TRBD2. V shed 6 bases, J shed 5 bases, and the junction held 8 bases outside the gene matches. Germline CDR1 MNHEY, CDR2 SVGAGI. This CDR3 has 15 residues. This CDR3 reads CASRTSGGRGETQYF. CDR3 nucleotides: TGTGCCAGCAGAACTAGCGGGGGCAGGGGGGAGACCCAGTACTTC.

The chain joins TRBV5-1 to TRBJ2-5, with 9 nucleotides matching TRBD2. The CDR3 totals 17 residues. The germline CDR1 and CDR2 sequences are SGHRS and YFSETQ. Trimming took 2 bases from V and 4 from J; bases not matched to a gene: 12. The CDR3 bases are TGCGCCAGCAGCTTAAAAATAGCGGGAGATTTAGGAGAGACCCAGTACTTC. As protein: CASSLKIAGDLGETQYF.

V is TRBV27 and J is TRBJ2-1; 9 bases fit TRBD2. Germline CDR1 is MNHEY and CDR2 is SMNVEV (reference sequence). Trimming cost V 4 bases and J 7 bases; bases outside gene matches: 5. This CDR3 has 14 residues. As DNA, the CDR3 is TGTGCCAGCAGTTGGGGACTAGCAGGGAATGAGCAGTTCTTC. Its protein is CASSWGLAGNEQFF.

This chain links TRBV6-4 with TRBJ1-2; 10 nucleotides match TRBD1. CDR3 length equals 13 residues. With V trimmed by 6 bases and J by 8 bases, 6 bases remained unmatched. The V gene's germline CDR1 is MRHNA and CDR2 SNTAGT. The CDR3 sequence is CASSADRGQGYTF. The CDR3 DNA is TGTGCCAGCAGCGCAGACAGGGGGCAAGGCTACACCTTC.

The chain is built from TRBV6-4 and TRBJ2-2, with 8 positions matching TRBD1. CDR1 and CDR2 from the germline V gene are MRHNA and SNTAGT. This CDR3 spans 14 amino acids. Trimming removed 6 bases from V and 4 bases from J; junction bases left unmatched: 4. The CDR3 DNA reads TGTGCCAGCAGCCGACAGGGGCTCACCGGGGAGCTGTTTTTT. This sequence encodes CASSRQGLTGELFF.

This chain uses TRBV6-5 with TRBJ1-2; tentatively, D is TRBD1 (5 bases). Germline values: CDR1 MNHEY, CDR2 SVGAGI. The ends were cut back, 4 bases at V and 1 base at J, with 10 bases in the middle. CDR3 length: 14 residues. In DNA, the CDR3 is TGTGCCAGCAGTTTCGGGGGAGGTAACTATGGCTACACCTTC. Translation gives CASSFGGGNYGYTF.

CDR3 DNA: TGTGCCAGCAGCGCCGACAGGGTACGTCACAATGAGCAGTTCTTC. Its translation: CASSADRVRHNEQFF. V is TRBV5-4 and J is TRBJ2-1; TRBD1 aligns across 7 bases. Per the germline V gene, CDR1 is SGHNT and CDR2 is YYREEE (reference sequence). This CDR3 comprises 15 residues. V was pared by 4 bases and J by 5 bases, with 9 bases of the junction left unmatched.

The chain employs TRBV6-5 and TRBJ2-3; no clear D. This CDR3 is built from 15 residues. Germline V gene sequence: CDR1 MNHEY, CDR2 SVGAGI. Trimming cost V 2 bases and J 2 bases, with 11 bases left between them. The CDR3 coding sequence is TGTGCCAGCAGTTACGGCGGACCAAACACAGATACGCAGTATTTT. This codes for CASSYGGPNTDTQYF.

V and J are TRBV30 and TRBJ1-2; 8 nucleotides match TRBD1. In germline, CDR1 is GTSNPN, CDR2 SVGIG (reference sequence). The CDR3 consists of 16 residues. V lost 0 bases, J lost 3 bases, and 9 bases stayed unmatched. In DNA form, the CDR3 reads TGTGCCTGGAGTGTGGGTGCAGGGGGCACCTACTATGGCTACACCTTC. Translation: CAWSVGAGGTYYGYTF.